The 17 T cell receptor beta chains below come from one sample, sequenced in a study of blood T cell repertoires in COVID-19. Measured with immunoSEQ multiplex PCR; TCRdb has only the in-frame clones, and not every one. The data contain 200,000 or so clones, 85% to 90% of them singletons. The sample was peripheral blood. The receptor source for this set is a man aged 25 to 45 with COVID-19, enrolled during active disease.

This clone was detected only a few times. The chain links TRBV6-1 to TRBJ1-1; 8 nucleotides agree with TRBD1. The CDR3 extends over 15 amino acids. Trimming took 3 bases from V and 4 from J; bases not matched to a gene: 7. The germline V gene has CDR1 MNHNS and CDR2 SASEGT. The CDR3 nucleotides are TGTGCCAGCAGTGACCGACAGGGGAGGTCCACTGAAGCTTTCTTT. It codes for CASSDRQGRSTEAFF.

The J gene is TRBJ2-3, the V gene TRBV7-5; TRBD2 is taken as the D call from the table, unchecked against the DNA. TRBV7-5 is described as a pseudogene. The length of the CDR3 is 15 residues. CDR3 protein: CARSLQGLDADTQYF. The DNA of the CDR3 is TGTGCCAGAAGCCTACAGGGACTAGATGCAGATACGCAGTATTTT.

This chain's CDR3 is CASSYFTSGNNEQFF. In DNA, the CDR3 is TGTGCCAGCAGTTACTTTACTAGCGGAAACAATGAGCAGTTCTTC. The chain recombines TRBV6-2 or TRBV6-3 with TRBJ2-1; 8 bases agree with TRBD2. The CDR3 has 15 amino acids. V shed 1 base, J shed 5 bases, and the junction held 4 bases outside the gene matches. Looked up from germline, CDR1 is MNHEY and CDR2 is SVGEGT.

The J gene is TRBJ2-1, the V gene TRBV5-1; D is perhaps TRBD1 (6 bases). Trimming took 8 bases from V and 3 from J, leaving 18 bases between them. This CDR3 is 15 amino acids long. CDR1 and CDR2 from the germline V gene are SGHRS and YFSETQ. The CDR3 loop reads CASTLGTPHYNEQFF. CDR3 nucleotide sequence: TGCGCCAGTACCCTCGGGACACCACACTACAATGAGCAGTTCTTC.

This chain uses TRBV13 with TRBJ1-2; TRBD1 agrees at 8 bases. The germline V gene encodes CDR1 PRHDT and CDR2 FYEKMQ (reference sequence). Trimming removed 0 bases from V and 2 bases from J; junction bases left unmatched: 5. This CDR3 contains 16 residues. The CDR3 region has the DNA TGTGCCAGCAGCTTAGGCGGAGCAGGGGGCAACTATGGCTACACCTTC. This sequence encodes CASSLGGAGGNYGYTF.

V usage is TRBV6-1 and J usage is TRBJ2-2; 9 positions agree with TRBD1. The CDR3 spans 16 residues. Germline values: CDR1 MNHNS, CDR2 SASEGT. V shed 4 bases and J 5 bases; nucleotides not matched to a gene: 8. CDR3 bases: TGTGCCAGCAGTGCCGGGACAGGGTCCCCAACCGGGGAGCTGTTTTTT. Its protein is CASSAGTGSPTGELFF.

Comment on this clone: This sample also contains other DNA sequences that code for the same CDR3. The chain combines TRBV28 with TRBJ1-3, with 8 nucleotides matching TRBD1. With 4 bases clipped from V and 7 bases from J, the junction kept 6 bases outside the gene matches. This CDR3 is 14 amino acids long. Germline lookup yields CDR1 MDHEN and CDR2 SYDVKM. In nucleotides, the CDR3 is TGTGCCAGCAGTTCGACAGGGGTGGGCAACACCATATATTTT. This gives the protein CASSSTGVGNTIYF.

This rearrangement joins TRBV7-3 to TRBJ2-1; possibly TRBD2 for D (6 bases). Germline-derived CDR1 and CDR2 are SGHTA and FQGTGA. V was trimmed by 2 bases and J by 9 bases, leaving 29 bases between them. The CDR3 is 19 amino acids. CDR3 loop: CASSLLVLGGTRRDVEQFF. DNA for the CDR3: TGTGCCAGCAGCTTACTAGTTTTAGGCGGGACTCGGCGTGATGTTGAGCAGTTCTTC.

The V and J genes are TRBV11-1 and TRBJ2-1; TRBD2 agrees at 13 bases. The germline CDR1 and CDR2 sequences are SGHAT and FQDESV (reference sequence). The V gene end was trimmed by 5 bases and the J gene end by 6 bases; junction bases not matched to a gene: 4. The CDR3 has 15 amino acids. The CDR3 region is CASSERLAGGNEQFF. DNA of the CDR3: TGTGCCAGCAGCGAGAGACTAGCGGGAGGCAATGAGCAGTTCTTC.

About this clone itself: The sample has other DNA sequences that encode this CDR3 too. This rearrangement joins TRBV7-9 to TRBJ2-5; 9 bases are a match to TRBD2. This CDR3 region has 14 residues. The germline CDR1 and CDR2 sequences are SEHNR and FQNEAQ (reference sequence). The ends lost 1 base at V and 3 bases at J; junction bases unmatched: 0. The CDR3 DNA reads as TGTGCCAGCAGCTTAGGACTAGCGGAAGAGACCCAGTACTTC. Translation: CASSLGLAEETQYF.

This chain connects TRBV19 to TRBJ2-7, with D unclear. V gave up 5 bases and J gave up 1 base, with 15 bases separating them. This CDR3 is 15 amino acids long. Germline loops: CDR1 LNHDA, CDR2 SQIVND (reference sequence). The CDR3 DNA reads as TGTGCCAGTAGTTTTACCCAAGCGCTGTCCTACGAGCAGTACTTC. This translates into CASSFTQALSYEQYF.

V and J are TRBV3-1 (or the pseudogene TRBV3-2) and TRBJ1-1; the D is unclear. The CDR3 loop spans 14 amino acids. Deletions cut 0 bases from V and 0 bases from J, with 5 bases between. Germline loops: CDR1 LGHDT, CDR2 YNNKEL (reference sequence). CDR3 amino acids: CASSQEQVNTEAFF. As DNA, the CDR3 is TGTGCCAGCAGCCAAGAACAAGTGAACACTGAAGCTTTCTTT.

This chain links TRBV27 with TRBJ2-1; 7 positions match TRBD2. V dropped 2 bases and J dropped 5; count of bases not matched to a gene: 9. The germline V gene has CDR1 MNHEY and CDR2 SMNVEV (reference sequence). This CDR3 has 16 residues. This CDR3 is CASSLRLAETNNEQFF. The CDR3 DNA reads TGTGCCAGCAGTTTAAGGCTAGCGGAGACAAACAATGAGCAGTTCTTC.

This chain joins TRBV19 and TRBJ2-3, with 10 bases identical to TRBD2. V dropped 3 bases and J dropped 1; count of bases not matched to a gene: 1. Germline lookup yields CDR1 LNHDA and CDR2 SQIVND (reference sequence). This CDR3 has 15 residues. The CDR3 region has the DNA TGTGCCAGTAGTATCGGGACTAGCGGCACAGATACGCAGTATTTT. Its translation: CASSIGTSGTDTQYF.

The chain recombines TRBV20-1 with TRBJ2-7; 8 nucleotides match TRBD2. This CDR3 has 14 amino acids. Looked up from germline, CDR1 is DFQATT and CDR2 is SNEGSKA (reference sequence). Unmatched junction bases numbered 10, after V lost 3 bases and J lost 6 bases. The CDR3 here is CSASSSGGLGEQYF. DNA of the CDR3: TGCAGTGCTAGTTCAAGCGGGGGCCTTGGCGAGCAGTACTTC.

V and J are TRBV24-1 and TRBJ2-3, with no clear D. This CDR3 has 13 residues. V was shortened by 3 bases and J by 6 bases, with 9 bases between the two germline ends. Germline V gives CDR1 KGHDR, CDR2 SFDVKD. CDR3 nucleotide sequence: TGTGCCACCAGTGATACAGCCCGGGATACGCAGTATTTT. Protein product: CATSDTARDTQYF.

This clone came up once. The chain carries TRBV11-2 and TRBJ1-3, with TRBD1 matching 10 bases. The CDR3 is made up of 14 amino acids. With 6 bases clipped from V and 8 bases from J, the junction kept 7 bases outside the gene matches. The V gene's germline CDR1 is SGHAT and CDR2 FQNNGV. CDR3 loop: CASRRQGASDTIYF. CDR3 nucleotides: TGTGCCAGCAGGAGACAGGGGGCGAGTGACACCATATATTTT.